These 20 T cell receptor beta chains share one sample of origin, sequenced in a study of monozygotic twins with inflammatory bowel disease. TCRdb re-called the 5' RACE reads; one entry per CDR3 protein, DNA not given. The table gives around 410,000 distinct CDR3 sequences; the top ten clones make up around 2.3% of it. Sequencing used blood. These receptors came from a human donor with ulcerative colitis or Crohn's disease, or a healthy co-twin of an affected twin (not recorded which).

The V call is TRBV5-1, the J call TRBJ1-3; no DNA is available, so the TRBD1 call from TCRdb remains unchecked. This CDR3 has 14 amino acids. Germline V gene data show CDR1 as SGHRS and CDR2 as YFSETQ. The CDR3 loop reads CASSETGSGNTIYF.

The CDR3 protein is CASSYGGAQGYTF. V is TRBV6-5 and J is TRBJ1-2; TCRdb names TRBD1, which stays unverified in the absence of DNA. Germline CDR1 reads MNHEY; CDR2 reads SVGAGI. The CDR3 covers 13 residues.

The chain couples TRBV13 to TRBJ2-7; TCRdb's D call of TRBD2 is untestable without DNA. Germline V gene data show CDR1 as PRHDT and CDR2 as FYEKMQ (reference sequence). The CDR3 runs 19 residues. The CDR3 loop reads CASSFGLGTSGRAGYEQYF.

The V call is TRBV4-3, the J call TRBJ2-7. The length of the CDR3 is 13 residues. CDR1 is LGHNA, CDR2 YSLEER, per germline. The CDR3 is CASSQVYSYEQYF.

CDR3 sequence reads: CASSLIRNFRGYTF. The J gene is TRBJ1-2, the V gene TRBV12-3 or TRBV12-4. There are 14 residues in the CDR3.

The chain carries TRBV2 and TRBJ2-3; TCRdb proposes TRBD1, but this gene call is untestable without DNA. Per germline, CDR1 SNHLY and CDR2 FYNNEI. This CDR3 is 14 amino acids long. CDR3 amino acids: CASGLGDGSDTQYF. The complete variable domain, with remaining parts taken from reference TRBV2 and TRBJ2-3, reads EPEVTQTPSHQVTQMGQEVILRCVPISNHLYFYWYRQILGQKVEFLVSFYNNEISEKSEIFDDQFSVERPDGSNFTLKIRSTKLEDSAMYFCASGLGDGSDTQYFGPGTRLTVL.

The chain links TRBV5-4 to TRBJ2-3; TCRdb reports TRBD1, a call that lacks DNA to check it against. This CDR3 spans 14 amino acids. Germline CDR1 SGHNT, CDR2 YYREEE (reference sequence). CDR3: CASSGHTIGDTQYF. Full variable domain (remainder filled in from reference TRBV5-4 and TRBJ2-3): ETGVTQSPTHLIKTRGQQVTLRCSSQSGHNTVSWYQQALGQGPQFIFQYYREEENGRGNFPPRFSGLQFPNYSSELNVNALELDDSALYLCASSGHTIGDTQYFGPGTRLTVL.

This chain uses TRBV18 with TRBJ1-1; there is no DNA to check the TCRdb D call of TRBD1. Germline V gene lookup returns CDR1 KGHSH and CDR2 LQKENI. The length of the CDR3 is 15 residues. The CDR3 sequence is CASSPAQGGNSEAFF.

The chain couples TRBV12-3 or TRBV12-4 to TRBJ2-1. The CDR3 length is 13 residues. CDR3 protein: CASTMSDYNEQFF.

J is TRBJ1-2 and V is TRBV5-1. Germline values: CDR1 SGHRS, CDR2 YFSETQ. This CDR3 is built from 13 residues. Here the CDR3 reads CASSLYSGYGYTF.

This chain connects TRBV7-2 to TRBJ2-3; TCRdb's D gene call, TRBD1, goes unchecked for lack of DNA. In germline, CDR1 is SGHTA, CDR2 FQGNSA. The CDR3 is 12 residues long. The CDR3 spells CASSLQGDTQYF.

This sequence joins TRBV14 and TRBJ2-5; lacking DNA, the TRBD1 call made by TCRdb goes unchecked. This CDR3 has 17 residues. CDR1 and CDR2 from the germline V gene are SGHDN and FVKESK. The CDR3 reads CASSQVMGSPLQETQYF.

The V and J genes are TRBV29-1 and TRBJ1-1. The CDR3 runs 15 residues. Germline V CDR1 and CDR2: SQVTM, ANQGSEA. The CDR3 region is CSVVIRKAANTEAFF. The entire variable domain, with the rest obtained from reference TRBV29-1 and TRBJ1-1, is as follows: SAVISQKPSRDICQRGTSLTIQCQVDSQVTMMFWYRQQPGQSLTLIATANQGSEATYESGFVIDKFPISRPNLTFSTLTVSNMSPEDSSIYLCSVVIRKAANTEAFFGQGTRLTVV.

The V gene is TRBV11-2, the J gene TRBJ2-1; as DNA is missing, the TRBD2 call by TCRdb cannot be tested. The CDR3 length is 16 residues. Germline V lookup: CDR1 SGHAT, CDR2 FQNNGV. The CDR3 loop is CASSLDLLAGVNEQFF.

The chain joins TRBV20-1 to TRBJ1-2. The V gene's germline CDR1 is DFQATT and CDR2 SNEGSKA (reference sequence). The length of the CDR3 is 13 residues. The CDR3 loop is CSARTLNNYGYTF.

The chain links TRBV14 to TRBJ2-1; TCRdb's assignment of TRBD2 cannot be checked, as there is no DNA. Germline assignment: CDR1 SGHDN and CDR2 FVKESK. The CDR3 is 16 amino acids. CDR3 residues: CASSQDWGLAPNEQFF.

The chain links TRBV12-3 or TRBV12-4 to TRBJ2-2. This CDR3 is built from 15 residues. This CDR3 is CASSLTGEITGELFF.

The rearrangement uses TRBV2 and TRBJ1-5; TCRdb returns TRBD1, unconfirmable since there is no DNA. Germline loops: CDR1 SNHLY, CDR2 FYNNEI. The CDR3 is 15 amino acids. The CDR3 sequence: CASSESGAGNQPQHF.

The genes are TRBV7-2 and TRBJ2-1; the TCRdb D gene call, TRBD2, has no DNA to confirm it. The CDR3 is 16 amino acids. Germline V gene data show CDR1 as SGHTA and CDR2 as FQGNSA. The CDR3 here is CASSARGRTTYNEQFF.

The CDR3 is CAVSLRGQDGYTF. The chain combines TRBV30 with TRBJ1-2; TCRdb picks TRBD1, but there is no DNA to check that call. Germline V gives CDR1 GTSNPN, CDR2 SVGIG (reference sequence). This CDR3 contains 13 residues.